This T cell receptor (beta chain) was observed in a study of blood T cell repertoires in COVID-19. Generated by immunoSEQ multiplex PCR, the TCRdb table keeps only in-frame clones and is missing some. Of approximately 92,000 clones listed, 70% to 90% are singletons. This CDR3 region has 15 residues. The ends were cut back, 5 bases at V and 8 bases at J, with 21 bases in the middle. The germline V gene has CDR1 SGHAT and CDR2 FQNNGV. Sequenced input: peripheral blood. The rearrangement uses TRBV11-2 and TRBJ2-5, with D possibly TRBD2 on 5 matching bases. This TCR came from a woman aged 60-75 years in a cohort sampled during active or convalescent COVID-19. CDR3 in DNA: TGTGCCAGCAGCGACCGGGGAGCCGACCCCAGTACCCAGTACTTC. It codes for CASSDRGADPSTQYF.